This T cell receptor (beta chain) was captured in a study of OX40 agonist ivuxolimab in advanced cancers. Findings and caveats of the study: At 0.1 to 3.0 mg/kg and by week 6, clonal expansion occurred in CD4+ and CD8+ blood T cells.

The protocol was immunoSEQ multiplex PCR, while the TCRdb copy is restricted to in-frame clones and leaves out a portion. The repertoire holds some 140,000 clones, 75% to 95% seen once, with 0.9% to 1.2% in the top ten. Peripheral blood came from all dose cohorts at three timepoints. This clone came up once. The antigen is not known. This material consisted of CD4+ or CD8+ T cells sorted from blood, taken in a trial of the OX40 agonist ivuxolimab. The sequence was obtained from an adult with an advanced solid tumor such as melanoma, head and neck, liver or kidney cancer.

CDR3 nucleotides: TGTGCCAGCACCTCGGGACAGCAAAATCAGCCCCAGCATTTT. Residues: CASTSGQQNQPQHF. This chain uses TRBV28 with TRBJ1-5; 7 positions match TRBD1. V lost 7 bases and J lost 4; bases outside the gene matches: 7. This CDR3 has 14 residues. Per germline, CDR1 MDHEN and CDR2 SYDVKM.